This passage covers 3 T cell receptor beta chains from one sample sequenced in a study of cytomegalovirus exposure and HLA in healthy donors. This PCR relied on a set of 60 Vbeta primers and 13 Jbeta primers. The data were produced by immunoSEQ multiplex PCR, yet TCRdb's version contains in-frame clones alone and is incomplete. Of about 150,000 clones detected, roughly 80% appear once; the ten largest clones hold about 2.3%. The sequenced sample consisted of PBMCs. Receptor source: a male donor in good health and CMV-seronegative.

V is TRBV7-2 and J is TRBJ2-7; no firm D call. CDR1 is SGHTA and CDR2 is FQGNSA in the germline V gene. Trimming cost V 2 bases and J 7 bases, with 12 bases left between them. The CDR3 consists of 13 residues. The CDR3 is CASSLLGPGEQYF. The CDR3 DNA is TGTGCCAGCAGCTTACTCGGTCCCGGGGAGCAGTACTTC.

J is TRBJ1-2 and V is TRBV6-1; tentatively, D is TRBD1 (5 bases). V was shortened by 5 bases and J by 2 bases, with 15 bases between the two germline ends. The CDR3 sequence is 15 residues long. Looked up from germline, CDR1 is MNHNS and CDR2 is SASEGT. The CDR3 region is CASSPPGGENYGYTF. CDR3 sequence (DNA): TGTGCCAGCAGTCCCCCGGGAGGGGAAAACTATGGCTACACCTTC.

This chain joins TRBV4-3 and TRBJ2-7; 9 bases are shared with TRBD2. The CDR3 runs 18 residues. After removal of 0 bases from V and 2 bases from J, the junction contained 11 bases not matched to a gene. Germline lookup yields CDR1 LGHNA and CDR2 YSLEER. The CDR3 DNA reads as TGCGCCAGCAGCCAAGATTGGGCTAGCGGGGATACCCCCTACGAGCAGTACTTC. It yields the protein CASSQDWASGDTPYEQYF.